This TCR beta chain was documented in a study of spatial heterogeneity in lung cancer. TCRdb fed the 5' RACE reads into MiXCR, producing one record per CDR3 protein. In the table there are some 36,000 distinct CDR3 sequences, about 7.9% of which are singletons. As to time point: blood at routine non-recurrence follow-up after resection. This clonotype was counted many times. The receptor was derived from a male donor with early-stage non-small cell lung cancer. The sequencing here drew on PBMCs, taken at follow-up.

Written as DNA, the CDR3 is TGTGCCAGCGGGGGGACAGGGCCGTGGTACAATGAGCAGTTCTTC. This sequence encodes CASGGTGPWYNEQFF. The genes are TRBV7-9 and TRBJ2-1; 9 bases agree with TRBD1. Germline values: CDR1 SEHNR, CDR2 FQNEAQ (reference sequence). CDR3 size: 15 residues. V shed 8 bases, J shed 4 bases, and the junction held 9 bases outside the gene matches.